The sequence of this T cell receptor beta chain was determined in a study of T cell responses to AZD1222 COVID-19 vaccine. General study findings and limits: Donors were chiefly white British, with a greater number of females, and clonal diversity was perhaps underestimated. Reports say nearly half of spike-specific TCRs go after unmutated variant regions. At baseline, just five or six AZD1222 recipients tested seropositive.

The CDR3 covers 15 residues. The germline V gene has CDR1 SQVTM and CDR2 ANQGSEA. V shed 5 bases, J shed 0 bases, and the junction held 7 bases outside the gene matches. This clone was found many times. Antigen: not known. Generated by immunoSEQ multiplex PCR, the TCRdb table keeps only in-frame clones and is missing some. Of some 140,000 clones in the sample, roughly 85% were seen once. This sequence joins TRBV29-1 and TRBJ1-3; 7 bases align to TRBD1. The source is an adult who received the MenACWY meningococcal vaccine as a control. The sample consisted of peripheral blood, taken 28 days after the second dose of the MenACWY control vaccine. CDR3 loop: CSVQGGTNSGNTIYF. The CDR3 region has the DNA TGCAGCGTTCAGGGGGGCACTAACTCTGGAAACACCATATATTTT.